This T cell receptor (beta chain) was sequenced during a study of blood T cell repertoires in COVID-19. In the study overall: Collection of acute and convalescent COVID-19 samples took place in the United States, Italy and Spain. From T cells, B-cell-depleted T cells, or PBMCs came the material, which was cDNA or gDNA.

In the study's own analysis: How many nucleated cells were present was estimated from reference gene primer amplification. The data were produced by immunoSEQ multiplex PCR, yet TCRdb's version contains in-frame clones alone and is incomplete. V and J calls and clone size are given by that table; D and trimming were obtained from the DNA. The sample holds some 210,000 clones, about 91% seen once. This CDR3 has 14 amino acids. The V gene lost 4 bases and the J gene lost 4 bases, with 8 bases spanning the gap. Germline-derived CDR1 and CDR2 are MNHEY and SVGEGT. What was sequenced was peripheral blood. The chain uses TRBV6-2 or TRBV6-3 and TRBJ2-6, with D unresolved. This clonotype was sampled from a woman aged 35 to 49 with acute or convalescent COVID-19. DNA of the CDR3: TGTGCCAGCAGTTCTGGCTCGGGGGCCAACGTCCTGACTTTC. It specifies CASSSGSGANVLTF.